This T cell receptor (beta chain) was documented in a study of OX40 agonist ivuxolimab in advanced cancers. On the study more broadly: Three patients, one with hepatocellular carcinoma and two with cutaneous melanoma, achieved partial responses. Notes on the study in general: Expanded clones were, on average, more numerous in CD8+ T cells than in CD4+.

This CDR3 spans 16 amino acids. Losses at the gene ends were 5 bases for V and 2 bases for J; bases not matched to a gene: 9. In germline, CDR1 is SGHAT, CDR2 FQNNGV. Of note for this clone: The antigen is not known.

TCRdb's table, derived via immunoSEQ multiplex PCR, lists solely in-frame clones and lacks some. The table records about 62,000 clones, about 88% of them present only once. Specimen: CD4+ or CD8+ T cells sorted from blood, collected in a trial of the OX40 agonist ivuxolimab. This sequence originates from an adult with an advanced solid tumor such as melanoma, head and neck, liver or kidney cancer. The V and J genes are TRBV11-2 and TRBJ2-3, with 8 bases identical to TRBD2. The CDR3 nucleotides read TGTGCCAGCAGCCGGTTGGCGGGAGGACCCACAGATACGCAGTATTTT. Translated, it gives CASSRLAGGPTDTQYF. Complete variable domain (other parts from reference TRBV11-2 and TRBJ2-3): EAGVAQSPRYKIIEKRQSVAFWCNPISGHATLYWYQQILGQGPKLLIQFQNNGVVDDSQLPKDRFSAERLKGVDSTLKIQPAKLEDSAVYLCASSRLAGGPTDTQYFGPGTRLTVL.